This T cell receptor beta chain was recovered during a study of T-cell reconstitution after alpha-beta-depleted transplantation in children. Using unique molecular identifiers, the investigators prepared the TCRbeta library. TCRdb re-analysed the PCR reads in MiXCR, keeping a single row per CDR3 protein. This sample carries hundreds of thousands of distinct CDR3 sequences, 10% to 13% of them seen once, and the ten largest clones take less than 5%. This clonotype has more than one count but fewer than ten. CDR3 length: 14 amino acids. The V end lost 4 bases, the J end lost 3 bases, and 9 bases lay between the germline ends. Looked up from germline, CDR1 is LGHDT and CDR2 is YNNKEL (reference sequence).

This clonotype was obtained from a human donor who donated a stem cell graft to a child with acute myeloid leukemia. The rearrangement links TRBV3-1 to TRBJ2-2; tentatively, D is TRBD1 (5 bases). Specimen: PBMCs from the stem cell graft donor, collected from the stem cell graft. This CDR3 is CASSPQGDTGELFF. DNA of the CDR3: TGTGCCAGCAGCCCACAAGGGGACACCGGGGAGCTGTTTTTT.